This TCR beta chain is from a study of blood T cell repertoires in COVID-19. Study at large: The samples span acute and convalescent COVID-19 from the United States, Italy and Spain. The analysed material was cDNA or gDNA that came from T cells, B-cell-depleted T cells, or PBMCs.

This CDR3 is 10 amino acids long. V shed 4 bases and J shed 11 bases, with 6 bases lying between them. Per germline, CDR1 SNHLY and CDR2 FYNNEI. As processed by the authors: Cell counts per sample came from amplifying reference gene primers. TCRdb's copy holds only in-frame clones and misses some; the assay was immunoSEQ multiplex PCR. V and J calls plus clone size are reproduced from that table; the DNA served to infer D and trimming. This sample has around 66,000 clones; around 87% occur once, and the top ten carry 5.5% to 8.5%. The sample was peripheral blood. This rearrangement joins TRBV2 to TRBJ2-1; D is ambiguous. The receptor was derived from a man aged 55 to 70 with acute or convalescent COVID-19. The DNA of the CDR3 is TGTGCCAGCAGTGTCCTCCAGCAGTTCTTC. Translated, it gives CASSVLQQFF.